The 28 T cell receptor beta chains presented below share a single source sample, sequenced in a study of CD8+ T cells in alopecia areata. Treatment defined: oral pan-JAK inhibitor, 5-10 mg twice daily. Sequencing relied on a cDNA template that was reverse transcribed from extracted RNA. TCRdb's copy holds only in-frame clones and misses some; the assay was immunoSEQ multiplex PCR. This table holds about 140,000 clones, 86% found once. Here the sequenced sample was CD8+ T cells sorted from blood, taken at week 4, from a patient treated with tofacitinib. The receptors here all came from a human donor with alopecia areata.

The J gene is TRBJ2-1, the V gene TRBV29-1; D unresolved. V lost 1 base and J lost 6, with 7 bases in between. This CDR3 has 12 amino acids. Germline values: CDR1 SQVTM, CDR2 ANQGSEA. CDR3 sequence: CSVEVTANEQFF. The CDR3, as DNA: TGCAGCGTTGAAGTAACAGCCAATGAGCAGTTCTTC.

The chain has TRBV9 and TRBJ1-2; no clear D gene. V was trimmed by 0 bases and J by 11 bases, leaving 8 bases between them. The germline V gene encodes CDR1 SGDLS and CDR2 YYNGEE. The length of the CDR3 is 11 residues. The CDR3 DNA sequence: TGTGCCAGCAGCGTAGGAGCCTCGTACACCTTC. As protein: CASSVGASYTF.

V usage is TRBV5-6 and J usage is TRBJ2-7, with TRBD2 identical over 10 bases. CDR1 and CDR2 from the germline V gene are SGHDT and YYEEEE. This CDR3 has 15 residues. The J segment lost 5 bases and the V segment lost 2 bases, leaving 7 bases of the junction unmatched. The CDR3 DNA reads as TGTGCCAGCAGCTTTCTAGCGGGGGTAGGAGACGAGCAGTACTTC. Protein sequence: CASSFLAGVGDEQYF.

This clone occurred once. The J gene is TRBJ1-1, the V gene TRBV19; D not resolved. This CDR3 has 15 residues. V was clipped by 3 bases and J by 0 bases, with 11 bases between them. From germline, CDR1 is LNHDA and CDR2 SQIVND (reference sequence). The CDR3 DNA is TGTGCCAGTAGTATCGCCCGGGGATTGAACACTGAAGCTTTCTTT. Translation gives CASSIARGLNTEAFF.

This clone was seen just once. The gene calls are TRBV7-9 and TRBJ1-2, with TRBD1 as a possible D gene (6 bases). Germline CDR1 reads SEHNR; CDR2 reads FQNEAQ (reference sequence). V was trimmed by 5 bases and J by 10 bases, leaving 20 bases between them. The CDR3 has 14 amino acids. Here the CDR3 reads CASSPPTGFLFYTF. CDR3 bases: TGTGCCAGCAGCCCACCAACAGGGTTTTTGTTCTACACCTTC.

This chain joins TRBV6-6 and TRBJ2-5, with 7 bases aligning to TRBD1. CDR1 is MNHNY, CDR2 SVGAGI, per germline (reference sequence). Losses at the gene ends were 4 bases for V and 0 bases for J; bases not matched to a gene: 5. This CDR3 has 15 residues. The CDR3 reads CASSFNRGYQETQYF. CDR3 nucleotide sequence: TGTGCCAGCAGTTTCAACAGGGGCTACCAAGAGACCCAGTACTTC.

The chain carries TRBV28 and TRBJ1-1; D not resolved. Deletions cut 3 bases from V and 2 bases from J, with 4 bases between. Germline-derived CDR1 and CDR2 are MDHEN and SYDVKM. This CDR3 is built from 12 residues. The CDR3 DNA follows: TGTGCCAGCAGTTTCCCAAACACTGAAGCTTTCTTT. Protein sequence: CASSFPNTEAFF. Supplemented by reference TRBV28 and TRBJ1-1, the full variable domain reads DVKVTQSSRYLVKRTGEKVFLECVQDMDHENMFWYRQDPGLGLRLIYFSYDVKMKEKGDIPEGYSVSREKKERFSLILESASTNQTSMYLCASSFPNTEAFFGQGTRLTVV.

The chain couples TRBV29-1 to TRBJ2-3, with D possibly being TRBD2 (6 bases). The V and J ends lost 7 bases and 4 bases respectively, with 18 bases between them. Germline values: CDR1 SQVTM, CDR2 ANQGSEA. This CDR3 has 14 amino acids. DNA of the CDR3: TGCAGCGCATCGACTAGTAGCGACTCAGATACGCAGTATTTT. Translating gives CSASTSSDSDTQYF.

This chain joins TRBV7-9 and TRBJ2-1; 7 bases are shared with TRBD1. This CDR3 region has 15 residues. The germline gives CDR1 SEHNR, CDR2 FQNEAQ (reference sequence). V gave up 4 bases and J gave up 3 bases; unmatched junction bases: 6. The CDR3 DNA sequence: TGTGCCAGCAGCTCCCGACAGGGTAACTACAATGAGCAGTTCTTC. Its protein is CASSSRQGNYNEQFF.

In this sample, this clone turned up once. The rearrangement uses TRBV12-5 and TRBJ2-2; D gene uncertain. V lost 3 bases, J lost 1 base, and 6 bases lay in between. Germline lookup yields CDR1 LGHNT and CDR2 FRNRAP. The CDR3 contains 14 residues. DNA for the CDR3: TGTGCTAGTGGTTTAGTACAGAACACCGGGGAGCTGTTTTTT. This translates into CASGLVQNTGELFF.

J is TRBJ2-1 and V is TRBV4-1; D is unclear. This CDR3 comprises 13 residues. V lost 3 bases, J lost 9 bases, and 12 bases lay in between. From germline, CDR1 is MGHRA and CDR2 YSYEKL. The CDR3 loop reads CASSQVFGSEQFF. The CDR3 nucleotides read TGCGCCAGCAGCCAGGTATTTGGTAGTGAGCAGTTCTTC.

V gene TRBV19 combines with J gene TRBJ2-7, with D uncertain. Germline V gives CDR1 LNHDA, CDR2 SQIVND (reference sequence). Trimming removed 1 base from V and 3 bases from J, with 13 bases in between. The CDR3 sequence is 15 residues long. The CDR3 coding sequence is TGTGCCAGTAGTATAGCTCTCGAGGCTGTCTACGAGCAGTACTTC. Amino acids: CASSIALEAVYEQYF.

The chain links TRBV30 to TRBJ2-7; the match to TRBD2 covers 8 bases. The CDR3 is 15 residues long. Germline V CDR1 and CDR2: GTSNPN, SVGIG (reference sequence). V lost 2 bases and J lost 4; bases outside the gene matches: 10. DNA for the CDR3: TGTGCCTGGAGTACCCCGGGACTAGAAAGTTACGAGCAGTACTTC. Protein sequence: CAWSTPGLESYEQYF.

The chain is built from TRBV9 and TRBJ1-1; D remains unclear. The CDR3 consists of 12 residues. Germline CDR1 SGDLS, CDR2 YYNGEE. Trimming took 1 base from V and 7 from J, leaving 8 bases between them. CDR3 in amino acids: CASSVLDSEAFF. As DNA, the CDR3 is TGTGCCAGCAGCGTACTGGATAGTGAAGCTTTCTTT.

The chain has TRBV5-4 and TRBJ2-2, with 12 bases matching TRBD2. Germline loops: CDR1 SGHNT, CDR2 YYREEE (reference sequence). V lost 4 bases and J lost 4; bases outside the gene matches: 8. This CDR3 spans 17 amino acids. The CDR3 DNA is TGTGCCAGCAGCCCGTGGCTAGCGGGAGGGTTCACCGGGGAGCTGTTTTTT. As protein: CASSPWLAGGFTGELFF.

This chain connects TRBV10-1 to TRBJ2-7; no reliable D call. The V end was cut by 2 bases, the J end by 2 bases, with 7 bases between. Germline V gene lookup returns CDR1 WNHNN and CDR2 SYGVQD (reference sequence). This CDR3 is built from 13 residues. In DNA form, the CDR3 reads TGCGCCAGCAGTGAGCACAGAACCTACGAGCAGTACTTC. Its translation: CASSEHRTYEQYF.

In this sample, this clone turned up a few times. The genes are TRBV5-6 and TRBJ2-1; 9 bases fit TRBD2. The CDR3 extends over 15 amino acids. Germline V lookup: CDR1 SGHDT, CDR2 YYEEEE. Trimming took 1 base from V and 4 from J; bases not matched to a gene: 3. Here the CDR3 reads CASSLLAGRYNEQFF. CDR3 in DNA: TGTGCCAGCAGCTTGCTAGCGGGAAGGTACAATGAGCAGTTCTTC. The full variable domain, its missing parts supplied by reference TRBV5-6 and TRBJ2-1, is DAGVTQSPTHLIKTRGQQVTLRCSPKSGHDTVSWYQQALGQGPQFIFQYYEEEERQRGNFPDRFSGHQFPNYSSELNVNALLLGDSALYLCASSLLAGRYNEQFFGPGTRLTVL.

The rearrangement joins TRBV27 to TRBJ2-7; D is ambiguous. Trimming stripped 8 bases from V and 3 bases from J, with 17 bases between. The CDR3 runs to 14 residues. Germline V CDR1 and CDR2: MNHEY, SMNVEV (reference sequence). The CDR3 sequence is CASPQNLFHYEQYF. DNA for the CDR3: TGTGCCAGCCCGCAGAATTTGTTCCACTACGAGCAGTACTTC.

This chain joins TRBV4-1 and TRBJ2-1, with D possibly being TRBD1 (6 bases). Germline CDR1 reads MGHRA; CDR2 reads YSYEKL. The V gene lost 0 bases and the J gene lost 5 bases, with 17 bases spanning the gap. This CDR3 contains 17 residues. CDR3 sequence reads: CASSQEVAAQGDNEQFF. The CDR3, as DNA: TGCGCCAGCAGCCAAGAAGTGGCGGCACAGGGAGACAATGAGCAGTTCTTC.

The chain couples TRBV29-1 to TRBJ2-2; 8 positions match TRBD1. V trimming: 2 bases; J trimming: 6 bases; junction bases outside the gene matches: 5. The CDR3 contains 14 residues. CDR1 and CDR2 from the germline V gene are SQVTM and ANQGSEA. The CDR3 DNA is TGCAGCGTTGAAAGGGGCAGGGGGCCCGGGGAGCTGTTTTTT. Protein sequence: CSVERGRGPGELFF.

The CDR3 DNA reads as TGCGCCAGCAGCCTCCGGGACAGTAACACAGATACGCAGTATTTT. Translating it yields CASSLRDSNTDTQYF. The genes are TRBV5-1 and TRBJ2-3, with 7 bases matching TRBD1. CDR1 is SGHRS and CDR2 is YFSETQ in the germline V gene. V dropped 4 bases and J dropped 2; count of bases not matched to a gene: 7. The CDR3 extends over 15 amino acids.

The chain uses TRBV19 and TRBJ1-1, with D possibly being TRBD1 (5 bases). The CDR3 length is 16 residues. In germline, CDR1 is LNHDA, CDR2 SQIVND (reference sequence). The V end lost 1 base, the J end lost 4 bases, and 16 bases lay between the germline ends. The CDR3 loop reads CASSIVRGPYSTEAFF. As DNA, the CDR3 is TGTGCCAGTAGTATAGTAAGGGGCCCTTACTCCACTGAAGCTTTCTTT.

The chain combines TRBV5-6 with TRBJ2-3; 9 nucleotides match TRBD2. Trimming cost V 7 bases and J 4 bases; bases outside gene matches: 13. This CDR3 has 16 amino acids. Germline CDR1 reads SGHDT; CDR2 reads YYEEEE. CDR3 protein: CASGTLLAGVADTQYF. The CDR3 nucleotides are TGTGCCAGCGGCACACTATTAGCGGGAGTGGCAGATACGCAGTATTTT.

The CDR3 sequence: CSVEDQLPPLHGYTF. CDR3 in DNA: TGCAGCGTTGAAGATCAATTGCCCCCTCTCCATGGCTACACCTTC. The chain couples TRBV29-1 to TRBJ1-2; D uncertain. The V and J ends lost 0 bases and 6 bases respectively, with 17 bases between them. The CDR3 covers 15 residues. Germline V gene data show CDR1 as SQVTM and CDR2 as ANQGSEA.

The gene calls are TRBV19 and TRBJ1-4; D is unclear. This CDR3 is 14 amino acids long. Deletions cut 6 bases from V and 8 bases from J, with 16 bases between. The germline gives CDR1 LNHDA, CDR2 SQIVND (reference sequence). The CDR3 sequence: CASSAPRDYEKLFF. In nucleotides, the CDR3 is TGTGCCAGTAGCGCCCCCCGAGACTACGAAAAACTGTTTTTT.

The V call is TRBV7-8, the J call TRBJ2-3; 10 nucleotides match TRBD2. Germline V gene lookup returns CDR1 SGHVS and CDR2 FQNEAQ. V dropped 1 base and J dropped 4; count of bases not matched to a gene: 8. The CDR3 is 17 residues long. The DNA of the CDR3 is TGTGCCAGCAGCTTAGGGGCATTAGCGGGAGGTCCAGATACGCAGTATTTT. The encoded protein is CASSLGALAGGPDTQYF.

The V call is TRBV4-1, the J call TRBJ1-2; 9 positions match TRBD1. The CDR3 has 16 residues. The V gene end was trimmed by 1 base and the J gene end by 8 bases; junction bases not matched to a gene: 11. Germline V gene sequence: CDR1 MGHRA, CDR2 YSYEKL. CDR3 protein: CASSQGVTGGGRGYTF. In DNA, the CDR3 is TGCGCCAGCAGCCAAGGGGTTACAGGGGGCGGCAGAGGCTACACCTTC.

In DNA form, the CDR3 reads TGTGCCAGTAGTATGAGGATGTCCCCTACCTACGAGCAGTACTTC. It yields the protein CASSMRMSPTYEQYF. This chain links TRBV19 with TRBJ2-7, with no clear D. V lost 3 bases, J lost 2 bases, and 14 bases lay in between. Looked up from germline, CDR1 is LNHDA and CDR2 is SQIVND (reference sequence). The CDR3 is 15 amino acids.